Sequencing of this T cell receptor (beta chain) was carried out in a study of cytomegalovirus exposure and HLA in healthy donors. Study-level points and caveats: Some highly shared sequence variants likely arose as a pipeline artifact. HLA alleles were associated with around 17,000 TCR beta sequences in a later analysis at 0.05 false discovery rate.

PCR involved 60 Vbeta and 13 Jbeta primers. The method was immunoSEQ multiplex PCR; TCRdb's version includes in-frame clones alone and lacks a portion of them. This table holds over 150,000 clones, around 79% found once. This clone was detected only once. What it recognizes is unknown. V was trimmed by 6 bases and J by 6 bases, leaving 21 bases between them. The germline CDR1 and CDR2 sequences are MNHEY and SMNVEV (reference sequence). This CDR3 region has 15 residues. Samples came from healthy bone marrow donors. This chain joins TRBV27 and TRBJ2-7; D might be TRBD2 (7 bases). Sequencing was done on a sample of PBMCs. The TCR comes from a woman aged 35 to 49 in good health and CMV-seropositive. The CDR3 spells CASRDAWRGLSEQYF. Here the CDR3 DNA reads TGTGCCAGCAGAGATGCATGGCGGGGGCTCAGCGAGCAGTACTTC.